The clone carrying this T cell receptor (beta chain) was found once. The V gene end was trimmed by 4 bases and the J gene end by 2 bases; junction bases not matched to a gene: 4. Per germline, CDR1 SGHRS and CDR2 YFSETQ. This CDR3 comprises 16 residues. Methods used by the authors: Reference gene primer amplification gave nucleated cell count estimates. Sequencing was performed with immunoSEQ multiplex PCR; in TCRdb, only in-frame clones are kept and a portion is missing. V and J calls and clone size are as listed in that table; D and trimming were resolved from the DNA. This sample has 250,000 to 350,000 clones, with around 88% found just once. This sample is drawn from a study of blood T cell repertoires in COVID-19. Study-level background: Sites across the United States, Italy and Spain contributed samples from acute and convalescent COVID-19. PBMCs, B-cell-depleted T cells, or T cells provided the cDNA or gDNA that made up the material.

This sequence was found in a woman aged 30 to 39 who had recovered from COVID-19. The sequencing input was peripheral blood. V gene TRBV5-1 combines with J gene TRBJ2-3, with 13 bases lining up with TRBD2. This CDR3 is CASSPGTSGNTDTQYF. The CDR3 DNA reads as TGCGCCAGCAGCCCCGGGACTAGCGGGAACACAGATACGCAGTATTTT. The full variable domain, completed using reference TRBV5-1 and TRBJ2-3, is KAGVTQTPRYLIKTRGQQVTLSCSPISGHRSVSWYQQTPGQGLQFLFEYFSETQRNKGNFPGRFSGRQFSNSRSEMNVSTLELGDSALYLCASSPGTSGNTDTQYFGPGTRLTVL.